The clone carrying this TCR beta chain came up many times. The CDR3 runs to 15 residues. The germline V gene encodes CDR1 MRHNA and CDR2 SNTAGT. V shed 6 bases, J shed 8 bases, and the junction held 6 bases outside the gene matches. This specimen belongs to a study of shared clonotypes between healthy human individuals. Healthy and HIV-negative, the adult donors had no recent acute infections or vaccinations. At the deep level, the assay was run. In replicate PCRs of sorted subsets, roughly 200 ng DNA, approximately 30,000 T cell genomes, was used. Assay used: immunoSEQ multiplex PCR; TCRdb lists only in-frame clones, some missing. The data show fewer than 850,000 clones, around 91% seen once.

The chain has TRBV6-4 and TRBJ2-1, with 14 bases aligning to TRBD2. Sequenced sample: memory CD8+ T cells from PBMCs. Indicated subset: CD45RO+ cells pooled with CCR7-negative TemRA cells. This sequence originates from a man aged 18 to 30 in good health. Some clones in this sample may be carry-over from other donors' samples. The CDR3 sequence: CASSPGTSGSDEQFF. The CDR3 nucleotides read TGTGCCAGCAGCCCCGGGACTAGCGGGAGTGATGAGCAGTTCTTC.